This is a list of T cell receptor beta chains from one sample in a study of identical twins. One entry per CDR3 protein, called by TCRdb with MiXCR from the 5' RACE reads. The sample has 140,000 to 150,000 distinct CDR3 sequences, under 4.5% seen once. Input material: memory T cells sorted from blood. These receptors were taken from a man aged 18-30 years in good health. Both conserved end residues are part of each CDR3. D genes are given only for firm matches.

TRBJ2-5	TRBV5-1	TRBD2	CASSFQGTSGRAETQYF
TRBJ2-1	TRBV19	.	CASRSLDLSGNEQFF
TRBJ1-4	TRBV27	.	CASRRSLGGAFEKLFF
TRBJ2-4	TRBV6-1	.	CASSPGGPGMAKNIQYF
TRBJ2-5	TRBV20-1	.	CSAPPPGVPQETQYF
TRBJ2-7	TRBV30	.	CAWKRDVAYEQYF
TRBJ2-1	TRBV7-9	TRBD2	CAGSKPGLAGQNEQFF
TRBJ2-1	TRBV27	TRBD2	CASSLLAGVNNEQFF
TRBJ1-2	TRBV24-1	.	CATSDNSPGGYTF
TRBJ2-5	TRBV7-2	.	CASSLSRGAAETQYF
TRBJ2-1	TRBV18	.	CASSPPGTPGNEQFF
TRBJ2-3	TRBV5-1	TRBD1	CASSPGQGTDTQYF
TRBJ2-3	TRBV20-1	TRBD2	CSAATSGLVDTQYF
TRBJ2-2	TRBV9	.	CASRSTGLGTGELFF
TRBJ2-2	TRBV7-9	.	CASSLEHGELFF
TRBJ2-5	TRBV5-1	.	CASSPHTEGTQYF
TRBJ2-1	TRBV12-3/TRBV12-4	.	CASTPLYNEQFF
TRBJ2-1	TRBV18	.	CASSPSTSNEQFF
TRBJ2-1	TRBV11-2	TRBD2	CASSLVWTSKGPEQFF
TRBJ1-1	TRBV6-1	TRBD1	CASNDRADTEAFF
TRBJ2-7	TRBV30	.	CAWTPQGSYEQYF
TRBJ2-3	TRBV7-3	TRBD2	CASSPSSGIGDTQYF
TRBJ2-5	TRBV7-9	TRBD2	CASSLAGGVGTQYF
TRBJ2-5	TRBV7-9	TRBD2	CASTWGGETQYF
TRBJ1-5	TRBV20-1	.	CSAGRGDQPQHF
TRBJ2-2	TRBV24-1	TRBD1	CATSDPGTGVTGELFF
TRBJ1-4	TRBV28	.	CASSSGANEKLFF
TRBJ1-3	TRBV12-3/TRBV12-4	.	CASRETSGNTIYF
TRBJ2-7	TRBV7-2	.	CASSYDRLYEQYF
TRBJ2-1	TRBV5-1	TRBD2	CASSLLAEYEQFF
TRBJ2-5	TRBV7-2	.	CASSSDPTSGETQYF
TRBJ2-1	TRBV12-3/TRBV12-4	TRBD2	CASSLLAGAVVYNEQFF
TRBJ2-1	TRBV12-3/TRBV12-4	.	CASSSGSRRGQFF
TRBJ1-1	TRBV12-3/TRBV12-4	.	CATMGFANTEAFF
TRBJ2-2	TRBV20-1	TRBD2	CSARIGTMNTGELFF
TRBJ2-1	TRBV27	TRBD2	CASSLSPRLAGGGRKNEQFF
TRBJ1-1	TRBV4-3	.	CASSQGNVNTEAFF
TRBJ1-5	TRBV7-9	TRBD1	CASSSQTGATNQPQHF
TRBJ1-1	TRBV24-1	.	CATSDQEKNEAFF
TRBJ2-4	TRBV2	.	CASSELGGTAKNIQYF
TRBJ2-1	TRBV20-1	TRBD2	CSASLLLAGSSDEQFF
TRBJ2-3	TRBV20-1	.	CSARPSTDTQYF
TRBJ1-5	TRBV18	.	CASSPRGTSGNQPQHF
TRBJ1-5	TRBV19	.	CASSRTRGSNQPQHF
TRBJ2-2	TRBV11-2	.	CASSFPRRVGTGELFF
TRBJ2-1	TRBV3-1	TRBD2	CASSQEAGTSGHNEQFF
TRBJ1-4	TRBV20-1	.	CSARGTWRLTNEKLFF
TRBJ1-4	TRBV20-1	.	CSARSGSNEKLFF
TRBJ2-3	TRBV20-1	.	CSARSGRQTDTQYF
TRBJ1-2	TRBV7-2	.	CASSPGRSLYGYTF
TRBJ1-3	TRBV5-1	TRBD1	CASSPSSSGTGEHF
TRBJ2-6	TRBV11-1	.	CASSPYSGANVLTF
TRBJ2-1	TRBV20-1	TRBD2	CSARLASGGLREQFF